This T cell receptor beta chain was captured by sequencing in a study of technical replicates of blood from a few donors. The CDR3 is 18 amino acids. Germline V lookup: CDR1 SGHVS, CDR2 FQNEAQ. Trimming took 5 bases from V and 5 from J, leaving 26 bases between them. Some clones are missing from TCRdb's copy, which holds only in-frame ones; the method was immunoSEQ multiplex PCR. Among 76,000 or so clones listed, 65% to 90% were seen once. Sequencing was carried out using PBMCs. The clonotype was recovered from a human donor in good health. Some clones in this sample may be carry-over from other donors' samples. This rearrangement joins TRBV7-8 to TRBJ2-3; maybe TRBD1 (6 bases). The CDR3 is CASSDMIQGEQLEDTQYF. As DNA, the CDR3 is TGTGCCAGCAGCGATATGATACAGGGCGAGCAGTTAGAAGATACGCAGTATTTT.